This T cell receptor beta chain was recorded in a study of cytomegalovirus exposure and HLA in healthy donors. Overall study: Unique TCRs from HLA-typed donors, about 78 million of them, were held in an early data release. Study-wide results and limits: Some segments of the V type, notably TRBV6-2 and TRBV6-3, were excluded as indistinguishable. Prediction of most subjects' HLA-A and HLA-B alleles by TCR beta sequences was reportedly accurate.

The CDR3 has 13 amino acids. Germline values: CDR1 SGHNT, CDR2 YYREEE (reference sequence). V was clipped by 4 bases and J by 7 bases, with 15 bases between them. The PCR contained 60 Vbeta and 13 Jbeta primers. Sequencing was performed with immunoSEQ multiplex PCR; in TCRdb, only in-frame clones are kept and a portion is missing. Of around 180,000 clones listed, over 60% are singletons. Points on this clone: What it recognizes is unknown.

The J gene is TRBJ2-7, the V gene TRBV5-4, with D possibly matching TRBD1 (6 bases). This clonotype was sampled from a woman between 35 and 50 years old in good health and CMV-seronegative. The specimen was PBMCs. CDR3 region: CASSTYRVGEQYF. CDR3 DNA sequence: TGTGCCAGCAGCACTTACAGGGTGGGAGAGCAGTACTTC.